The 22 T cell receptor beta chains in this list originate from one sample, sequenced in a study of patients and donors after allogeneic stem cell transplantation. TCRdb called the RT-PCR reads again in MiXCR, with one record for every CDR3 protein. Of over 350,000 distinct CDR3 sequences listed, approximately 16% were seen once; the top ten hold around 7.9%. Sample: blood, either unsorted or a sorted T cell fraction (not recorded which). The source of these receptors is a human donor who was either an allogeneic HSCT recipient or a stem cell or donor lymphocyte infusion donor (not recorded which). It is not recorded whose cells these are; they may come from a transplant donor.

V is TRBV4-3 and J is TRBJ1-5; a possible D gene is TRBD1 (5 bases). V lost 0 bases and J lost 1, with 7 bases in between. The CDR3 has 15 residues. Germline V gives CDR1 LGHNA, CDR2 YSLEER. The CDR3 DNA is TGCGCCAGCAGCCAAGATTGGGGGAGCAATCAGCCCCAGCATTTT. The encoded protein is CASSQDWGSNQPQHF.

The J gene is TRBJ2-1, the V gene TRBV1; the DNA was not used to check the table's D call, TRBD2. TRBV1 is listed as a pseudogene. This CDR3 spans 15 amino acids. CDR3 loop: CTTNHIQREHNEQFF. DNA of the CDR3: TGCACCACCAACCACATCCAGCGGGAGCACAATGAGCAGTTCTTC.

V gene TRBV18 combines with J gene TRBJ2-7; maybe TRBD1 (6 bases). There are 15 residues in the CDR3. Per germline, CDR1 KGHSH and CDR2 LQKENI. The ends were cut back, 0 bases at V and 7 bases at J, with 16 bases in the middle. The CDR3 sequence is CASSPPSKGVYEQYF. In DNA, the CDR3 is TGTGCCAGCTCACCACCTAGCAAGGGGGTGTATGAGCAGTACTTC.

This clonotype was seen more than once but under ten times. The chain combines TRBV20-1 with TRBJ2-1, with unresolved D. Germline-derived CDR1 and CDR2 are DFQATT and SNEGSKA (reference sequence). The CDR3 has 11 residues. The V end was cut by 3 bases, the J end by 7 bases, with 7 bases between. DNA of the CDR3: TGCAGTGCTAGGATGCAGAATGAGCAGTTCTTC. Translation: CSARMQNEQFF.

The V call is TRBV2, the J call TRBJ2-3, with a weak D call TRBD2 (6 bases). Trimming cost V 10 bases and J 0 bases, with 17 bases left between them. The germline CDR1 and CDR2 sequences are SNHLY and FYNNEI. This CDR3 is 15 amino acids long. The CDR3 spells CANSPGSLSTDTQYF. CDR3 nucleotides: TGTGCCAACTCCCCCGGGAGCCTAAGCACAGATACGCAGTATTTT. The full variable domain, its missing parts supplied by reference TRBV2 and TRBJ2-3, is EPEVTQTPSHQVTQMGQEVILRCVPISNHLYFYWYRQILGQKVEFLVSFYNNEISEKSEIFDDQFSVERPDGSNFTLKIRSTKLEDSAMYFCANSPGSLSTDTQYFGPGTRLTVL.

This clonotype was seen a few times. This chain connects TRBV7-3 to TRBJ2-5; no reliable D call. CDR1 SGHTA and CDR2 FQGTGA come from the germline V gene. The CDR3 covers 15 residues. Trimming removed 0 bases from V and 2 bases from J, with 10 bases in between. CDR3 sequence reads: CASSLTGAKQETQYF. The CDR3, as DNA: TGTGCCAGCAGCTTAACAGGCGCGAAGCAAGAGACCCAGTACTTC.

At least ten counts were recorded for this clonotype. The chain carries TRBV3-1 and TRBJ1-1; D gene unclear. V was pared by 0 bases and J by 1 base, with 3 bases between. The CDR3 has 13 residues. Per the germline V gene, CDR1 is LGHDT and CDR2 is YNNKEL (reference sequence). CDR3 DNA sequence: TGTGCCAGCAGCCAAGACCGGAACACTGAAGCTTTCTTT. Translation: CASSQDRNTEAFF.

There are many counts of this clonotype. The chain joins TRBV6-5 to TRBJ1-2; D not certain. The length of the CDR3 is 14 residues. Germline CDR1 and CDR2: MNHEY and SVGAGI. Trimming removed 4 bases from V and 7 bases from J, with 16 bases in between. The chain's CDR3 is CASSSQQTLPGYTF. Written as DNA, the CDR3 is TGTGCCAGCAGTTCCCAGCAGACTCTCCCTGGCTACACCTTC.

The chain couples TRBV7-9 to TRBJ2-7, with D possibly called TRBD1 or TRBD2 (5 bases each). Per the germline V gene, CDR1 is SEHNR and CDR2 is FQNEAQ (reference sequence). CDR3 length equals 16 residues. The germline V and J ends were trimmed by 6 bases and 2 bases, with 20 bases remaining between them. CDR3 bases: TGTGCCAGCAGTACGATGTCCGGGACGAAAGCCTACGAGCAGTACTTC. Protein sequence: CASSTMSGTKAYEQYF. The variable domain in full, with the rest retrieved from reference TRBV7-9 and TRBJ2-7, is DTGVSQNPRHKITKRGQNVTFRCDPISEHNRLYWYRQTLGQGPEFLTYFQNEAQLEKSRLLSDRFSAERPKGSFSTLEIQRTEQGDSAMYLCASSTMSGTKAYEQYFGPGTRLTVT.

The chain combines TRBV7-6 with TRBJ2-1, with 9 bases identical to TRBD2. The V segment lost 5 bases and the J segment 10 bases; nucleotides outside the gene matches: 12. Per germline, CDR1 SGHVS and CDR2 FNYEAQ. The length of the CDR3 is 15 residues. CDR3 loop: CASSLIAGDPREQFF. In DNA, the CDR3 is TGTGCCAGCAGCCTCATAGCGGGAGATCCTCGGGAGCAGTTCTTC.

The chain is built from TRBV7-2 and TRBJ2-3; 10 nucleotides line up with TRBD2. Germline-derived CDR1 and CDR2 are SGHTA and FQGNSA. Trimming at V came to 1 base and at J to 5 bases, leaving 6 bases not matched to a gene. CDR3 length: 16 residues. CDR3 sequence reads: CASSLVPAGGRDTQYF. CDR3 nucleotide sequence: TGTGCCAGCAGCTTAGTCCCAGCGGGAGGGCGAGATACGCAGTATTTT. The variable domain in full, with the rest retrieved from reference TRBV7-2 and TRBJ2-3, is GAGVSQSPSNKVTEKGKDVELRCDPISGHTALYWYRQSLGQGLEFLIYFQGNSAPDKSGLPSDRFSAERTGGSVSTLTIQRTQQEDSAVYLCASSLVPAGGRDTQYFGPGTRLTVL.

CDR3: CASSPGQGEYNIQYF. The CDR3 bases are TGCGCCAGCAGCCCGGGACAGGGTGAATACAACATTCAGTACTTC. The gene calls are TRBV5-1 and TRBJ2-4; TRBD1 matches at 9 bases. In germline, CDR1 is SGHRS, CDR2 YFSETQ. V lost 4 bases, J lost 7 bases, and 9 bases stayed unmatched. The CDR3 spans 15 residues.

This clonotype was observed a few times. J is TRBJ2-1 and V is TRBV11-3; possible D gene TRBD2, 5 bases. Trimming stripped 1 base from V and 0 bases from J, with 13 bases between. This CDR3 has 17 residues. Per the germline V gene, CDR1 is SGHNT and CDR2 is YENEEA. The DNA of the CDR3 is TGTGCCAGCAGCTTAGGATCCGGACTCCGCTCCTACAATGAGCAGTTCTTC. Residues: CASSLGSGLRSYNEQFF.

This clonotype was counted a few times. V and J are TRBV7-6 and TRBJ1-3; tentative D call: TRBD1 (5 bases). V was pared by 2 bases and J by 0 bases, with 8 bases between. The CDR3 has 15 residues. From germline, CDR1 is SGHVS and CDR2 FNYEAQ. The CDR3: CASSLSGSSGNTIYF. CDR3 nucleotides: TGTGCCAGCAGCTTATCAGGGAGCTCTGGAAACACCATATATTTT.

The sample holds a few counts of this clonotype. The J gene is TRBJ2-7, the V gene TRBV7-9, with D possibly matching TRBD1 (5 bases). V was cut by 1 base and J by 11 bases, with 15 bases left in between. Per germline, CDR1 SEHNR and CDR2 FQNEAQ (reference sequence). There are 13 residues in the CDR3. In DNA, the CDR3 is TGTGCCAGCAGCTTAGGGACAAGGCCAGACGAGTACTTC. The encoded protein is CASSLGTRPDEYF.

The genes are TRBV4-2 and TRBJ2-3; D ambiguous. V lost 0 bases and J lost 0, with 10 bases in between. The germline CDR1 and CDR2 sequences are LGHNA and YNFKEQ. CDR3 length equals 16 residues. CDR3 coding DNA: TGTGCCAGCAGCCAAGAGGTCCAGCAGAGCACAGATACGCAGTATTTT. Translation: CASSQEVQQSTDTQYF.

The table lists this clonotype with a few counts. CDR3 loop: CASSLTGLGNSPLHF. CDR3 nucleotides: TGCGCCAGCAGCCTTACAGGGTTGGGTAATTCACCCCTCCACTTT. The genes are TRBV5-1 and TRBJ1-6; a weak D match, TRBD1 (6 bases). The CDR3 loop spans 15 amino acids. Germline lookup yields CDR1 SGHRS and CDR2 YFSETQ. V dropped 4 bases and J dropped 6 bases, with 14 bases sitting between them.

The CDR3 is CASSANSYEQYF. The DNA of the CDR3 is TGTGCCAGCAGTGCGAATTCCTACGAGCAGTACTTC. The rearrangement joins TRBV6-5 to TRBJ2-7; unclear D gene. Germline loops: CDR1 MNHEY, CDR2 SVGAGI. Trimming left V 5 bases short and J 1 base short, with 6 bases between. The CDR3 sequence is 12 residues long.

This clonotype was detected many times. The V and J genes are TRBV12-3 or TRBV12-4 and TRBJ2-2, with TRBD1 as a possible D gene (5 bases). This CDR3 has 14 residues. The ends were cut back, 7 bases at V and 6 bases at J, with 15 bases in the middle. This CDR3 reads CASTKKPGPGELFF. DNA for the CDR3: TGTGCCAGCACCAAAAAGCCAGGGCCCGGGGAGCTGTTTTTT.

The CDR3: CASRGQGNYGYTF. The CDR3 DNA follows: TGTGCCAGCAGGGGACAGGGGAACTATGGCTACACCTTC. This chain connects TRBV7-9 to TRBJ1-2, with 10 bases that match TRBD1. Germline loops: CDR1 SEHNR, CDR2 FQNEAQ (reference sequence). The V gene end was trimmed by 6 bases and the J gene end by 2 bases; junction bases not matched to a gene: 0. This CDR3 is built from 13 residues.

There are a few counts of this clonotype. V usage is TRBV15 and J usage is TRBJ1-4; D unclear. Germline V gene data show CDR1 as LNHNV and CDR2 as YYDKDF (reference sequence). CDR3 size: 16 residues. V lost 0 bases and J lost 5, with 13 bases in between. Here the CDR3 reads CATSRDIGTLNEKLFF. CDR3 nucleotides: TGTGCCACCAGCAGAGATATAGGTACCTTAAATGAAAAACTGTTTTTT.

This chain links TRBV27 with TRBJ1-5; D is perhaps TRBD1 (6 bases). The V gene lost 3 bases and the J gene lost 7 bases, with 13 bases spanning the gap. The CDR3 spans 14 residues. Germline CDR1 MNHEY, CDR2 SMNVEV (reference sequence). CDR3 DNA sequence: TGTGCCAGCAGTTTCGGGGGGGGCGGGCAGCCCCAGCATTTT. This encodes CASSFGGGGQPQHF.